This TCR beta chain was sequenced in a study of blood T cell repertoires in COVID-19. Profiling relied on immunoSEQ multiplex PCR, and the TCRdb table lists in-frame clones only, not all of them. The repertoire holds approximately 220,000 clones, with roughly 84% as singletons. Deletions cut 8 bases from V and 8 bases from J, with 21 bases between. Looked up from germline, CDR1 is SGHAT and CDR2 is FQNNGV. The CDR3 is made up of 14 amino acids. This rearrangement joins TRBV11-2 to TRBJ1-2, with D possibly TRBD1 on 5 matching bases. The origin of this receptor is a woman in her 40s who had recovered from COVID-19. Sequencing was carried out using PBMCs or T cells enriched from blood (not recorded which). The DNA of the CDR3 is TGTGCCAGCCGACAACTGGGGGGGTTAAGAGGCTACACCTTC. It translates to CASRQLGGLRGYTF. Full variable domain (outside the CDR3, taken from reference TRBV11-2 and TRBJ1-2): EAGVAQSPRYKIIEKRQSVAFWCNPISGHATLYWYQQILGQGPKLLIQFQNNGVVDDSQLPKDRFSAERLKGVDSTLKIQPAKLEDSAVYLCASRQLGGLRGYTFGSGTRLTVV.